Below, 22 T cell receptor beta chains from the same sample are listed, as sequenced in a study of spatial heterogeneity in lung cancer. Sample time point: sample taken at primary tumor resection. From the 5' RACE reads, TCRdb called clonotypes with MiXCR, one entry per CDR3 protein. The table includes around 48,000 distinct CDR3 sequences, approximately 5% detected once. Specimen: PBMCs, collected at surgery. Every receptor here comes from a male donor with early-stage non-small cell lung cancer.

This clonotype appeared many times. The chain employs TRBV6-5 and TRBJ2-1; 8 positions match TRBD1. The CDR3 runs to 17 residues. J was trimmed by 7 bases and V by 0 bases; bases with no gene match: 11. The germline V gene has CDR1 MNHEY and CDR2 SVGAGI. Here the CDR3 DNA reads TGTGCCAGCAGTTACTCCCGGACAGGGACGGGTGTGAATGAGCAGTTCTTC. Translation: CASSYSRTGTGVNEQFF.

This clonotype was recorded at least ten times. The V gene is TRBV7-9, the J gene TRBJ1-2, with TRBD1 matching over 7 bases. The CDR3 loop spans 13 amino acids. V gave up 5 bases and J gave up 11 bases; unmatched junction bases: 11. Germline assignment: CDR1 SEHNR and CDR2 FQNEAQ (reference sequence). The CDR3 reads CASSPPGQRSYTF. In DNA form, the CDR3 reads TGTGCCAGCAGCCCCCCGGGACAGAGGAGTTACACCTTC.

This clonotype has a count of ten or more. The rearrangement links TRBV7-2 to TRBJ2-4; no reliable D call. The CDR3 covers 15 residues. Germline CDR1 and CDR2: SGHTA and FQGNSA. V lost 3 bases, J lost 1 base, and 10 bases lay in between. The CDR3 DNA follows: TGTGCCAGCAGCTTTCCCCTTGGGGCCAAAAACATTCAGTACTTC. It yields the protein CASSFPLGAKNIQYF.

This clonotype occurred many times. The rearrangement links TRBV19 to TRBJ2-5; D is ambiguous. The V end was cut by 5 bases, the J end by 0 bases, with 10 bases between. The CDR3 extends over 14 amino acids. Germline V gives CDR1 LNHDA, CDR2 SQIVND (reference sequence). CDR3 sequence reads: CASSSDGYQETQYF. As DNA, the CDR3 is TGTGCCAGTAGTTCTGACGGGTACCAAGAGACCCAGTACTTC.

This clonotype was seen a few times. CDR3 coding DNA: TGCGCCAGCACCCTCCTGACCAGGGGAACCTACGAGCAGTACTTC. This sequence encodes CASTLLTRGTYEQYF. This sequence joins TRBV5-1 and TRBJ2-7; TRBD1 might be the D (6 bases). The CDR3 length is 15 residues. Trimming took off 6 bases at V and 2 bases at J, with 18 bases between the two ends. Germline assignment: CDR1 SGHRS and CDR2 YFSETQ.

This rearrangement joins TRBV9 to TRBJ2-1, with 14 bases fitting TRBD2. Unmatched junction bases numbered 7, after V lost 0 bases and J lost 8 bases. The CDR3 sequence is 17 residues long. Germline loops: CDR1 SGDLS, CDR2 YYNGEE. DNA for the CDR3: TGTGCCAGCAGCGTAGGGGGGACTAGCGGGAGTTGGGATGAGCAGTTCTTC. This gives the protein CASSVGGTSGSWDEQFF.

This clonotype showed up many times. This chain uses TRBV7-2 with TRBJ1-5, with D perhaps matching TRBD1 (5 bases). The ends were cut back, 6 bases at V and 7 bases at J, with 10 bases in the middle. Per germline, CDR1 SGHTA and CDR2 FQGNSA. This CDR3 has 12 residues. The CDR3 DNA sequence: TGTGCCAGCAGTGCAGGGTCCCAGCCCCAGCATTTT. Residues: CASSAGSQPQHF.

This clonotype was seen repeatedly, ten times or more. This rearrangement joins TRBV20-1 to TRBJ2-3; no firm D call. V lost 5 bases and J lost 0, with 9 bases in between. Germline V lookup: CDR1 DFQATT, CDR2 SNEGSKA (reference sequence). This CDR3 has 13 amino acids. DNA of the CDR3: TGCAGTGCTTCGTTTAGTAGCACAGATACGCAGTATTTT. It is translated as CSASFSSTDTQYF.

On this clonotype itself: A single base separates this from a much larger clone, so it may be a read error. The V call is TRBV29-1, the J call TRBJ2-1; D is unclear. The germline gives CDR1 SQVTM, CDR2 ANQGSEA. The length of the CDR3 is 13 residues. The CDR3 here is CSVRSGRYNERFF. CDR3 coding DNA: TGCAGCGTACGGTCCGGACGTTACAATGAGCGGTTCTTC.

This clonotype was found many times. The V and J genes are TRBV7-7 and TRBJ2-6; a possible D gene is TRBD1 (5 bases). From germline, CDR1 is SSHAT and CDR2 FNYEAQ (reference sequence). V lost 5 bases and J lost 6, with 17 bases in between. This CDR3 comprises 16 residues. In nucleotides, the CDR3 is TGTGCCAGCAGCCCGATAGCAGGGTATGAGGCCAACGTCCTGACTTTC. Its protein product is CASSPIAGYEANVLTF.

The rearrangement uses TRBV5-4 and TRBJ1-2; 8 bases align to TRBD1. Unmatched junction bases numbered 8, after V lost 0 bases and J lost 4 bases. This CDR3 is built from 16 residues. The germline gives CDR1 SGHNT, CDR2 YYREEE (reference sequence). For the CDR3, the DNA is TGTGCCAGCAGCTTGGGACAGGGGCCCGCCATCTATGGCTACACCTTC. It specifies CASSLGQGPAIYGYTF.

This clonotype has ten or more counts. This chain uses TRBV5-1 with TRBJ2-7; the D is unclear. CDR1 is SGHRS and CDR2 is YFSETQ in the germline V gene. The V and J ends lost 0 bases and 3 bases respectively, with 10 bases between them. The CDR3 extends over 14 amino acids. The chain's CDR3 is CASSLGQTLYEQYF. The DNA of the CDR3 is TGCGCCAGCAGCTTGGGCCAGACACTCTACGAGCAGTACTTC.

This clonotype has at least ten counts. The J gene is TRBJ2-2, the V gene TRBV4-1, with TRBD1 identical over 7 bases. V lost 0 bases to trimming and J lost 6 bases; unmatched junction nucleotides: 4. The CDR3 totals 15 residues. CDR1 is MGHRA and CDR2 is YSYEKL in the germline V gene. The CDR3 loop is CASSQERGRAGELFF. Written as DNA, the CDR3 is TGCGCCAGCAGCCAAGAAAGGGGGCGGGCCGGGGAGCTGTTTTTT.

There are many counts of this clonotype. CDR3 bases: TGTGCCAGCAGCTTATTATGGTCAGGGGAGCTCGCTGGGGCCAACGTCCTGACTTTC. Its translation: CASSLLWSGELAGANVLTF. The chain links TRBV7-9 to TRBJ2-6; TRBD1 is a possible D gene (6 bases). CDR1 SEHNR and CDR2 FQNEAQ come from the germline V gene (reference sequence). The CDR3 is 19 residues long. Trimming pared 2 bases from V and 2 bases from J, leaving 19 bases between.

This clonotype has just a few counts. The chain uses TRBV6-2 or TRBV6-3 and TRBJ1-2; tentatively, D is TRBD1 (5 bases). The CDR3 sequence is 15 residues long. V was clipped by 6 bases and J by 4 bases, with 18 bases between them. Germline CDR1 is MNHEY and CDR2 is SVGEGT. The CDR3 DNA sequence: TGTGCCAGCAGAACCGGGGCGGGGATTCTCTATGGCTACACCTTC. Its translation: CASRTGAGILYGYTF.

For this clonotype: A single base separates this from a much larger clone, so it may be a read error. The V and J genes are TRBV15 and TRBJ2-2, with unresolved D. The germline gives CDR1 LNHNV, CDR2 YYDKDF (reference sequence). CDR3 length: 17 amino acids. The CDR3 here is CTTSSLSGPRFRGELFF. Here the CDR3 DNA reads TGTACCACCAGCAGCCTCTCCGGGCCCAGATTCCGAGGGGAGCTGTTTTTT.

This clonotype was counted ten times or more. This chain connects TRBV4-3 to TRBJ2-1; D not resolved. Trimming stripped 4 bases from V and 7 bases from J, with 29 bases between. CDR3 length: 19 residues. Germline V gene sequence: CDR1 LGHNA, CDR2 YSLEER. The CDR3 loop reads CASSRRHISGPREGNEQFF. In nucleotides, the CDR3 is TGCGCCAGCAGCCGCCGCCACATCTCCGGGCCAAGGGAAGGGAATGAGCAGTTCTTC.

This clonotype has ten or more counts. The chain joins TRBV6-2 or TRBV6-3 to TRBJ2-7; D is perhaps TRBD1 or TRBD2 (5 bases each). Germline V lookup: CDR1 MNHEY, CDR2 SVGEGT. Deletions cut 7 bases from V and 0 bases from J, with 13 bases between. The CDR3 sequence is 14 residues long. CDR3 bases: TGTGCCAGCAACAAAAAGGGGAGCTCCTACGAGCAGTACTTC. This codes for CASNKKGSSYEQYF.

This clonotype was counted ten times or more. The chain links TRBV20-1 to TRBJ2-1, with 13 bases matching TRBD2. The CDR3 length is 16 residues. CDR1 and CDR2 (germline): DFQATT, SNEGSKA (reference sequence). V gave up 3 bases and J gave up 8 bases; unmatched junction bases: 10. The CDR3 sequence: CSASFAGLAGDHEQFF. CDR3 nucleotide sequence: TGCAGTGCTAGTTTTGCTGGACTAGCGGGAGACCATGAGCAGTTCTTC.

This clonotype showed up many times. The rearrangement joins TRBV20-1 to TRBJ2-1, with 10 bases identical to TRBD2. Germline CDR1 DFQATT, CDR2 SNEGSKA (reference sequence). This CDR3 is 14 amino acids long. The junction had 9 bases not matched to a gene; V was cut back by 4 bases and J by 9 bases. As DNA, the CDR3 is TGCAGTGCTACCGCTAGCGGGAGTGGTAGTGAGCAGTTCTTC. Its translation is CSATASGSGSEQFF.

The sample holds many counts of this clonotype. The chain links TRBV20-1 to TRBJ2-1; no clear D gene. Germline V gene sequence: CDR1 DFQATT, CDR2 SNEGSKA (reference sequence). The CDR3 loop spans 15 amino acids. With 0 bases removed from V and 0 bases from J, the gap between germline ends came to 9 bases. CDR3 loop: CSARDSLRSYNEQFF. For the CDR3, the DNA is TGCAGTGCTAGAGATTCACTTCGCTCCTACAATGAGCAGTTCTTC.

This clonotype was detected many times. The chain recombines TRBV5-1 with TRBJ2-5, with 8 bases fitting TRBD2. Germline trimming cut 5 bases from V and 4 bases from J; bases unmatched to any gene: 7. Germline V lookup: CDR1 SGHRS, CDR2 YFSETQ. The CDR3 length is 14 residues. DNA for the CDR3: TGCGCCAGCAGGCAAGCGGGAGTCACAGAGACCCAGTACTTC. Translated: CASRQAGVTETQYF.